The rows below give T cell receptor beta chains drawn from one sample of a study of T cell responses to AZD1222 COVID-19 vaccine. Assay used: immunoSEQ multiplex PCR; TCRdb lists only in-frame clones, some missing. The table includes 100,000 to 150,000 clones, approximately 90% detected once. Here the sequenced sample was peripheral blood, taken 28 days after the second AZD1222 dose. The source of these receptors is an adult who received the AZD1222 COVID-19 vaccine. CDR3s include the opening cysteine and the closing phenylalanine or tryptophan. Each record gives: CDR3 protein, CDR3 DNA, clone size, V gene, J gene, D gene. D genes are given only for firm matches. Clone size is given for some rows only: seen once, a few or many times, or a class if the clone is expanded.

CDR3 protein: CAWSGQETQYF
CDR3 DNA: TGTGCCTGGAGTGGACAAGAGACCCAGTACTTC
clone size: NA
V gene: TRBV30
J gene: TRBJ2-5
D gene: NA

CDR3 protein: CASSSRAWGYTF
CDR3 DNA: TGTGCCAGCAGTTCCAGGGCTTGGGGCTACACCTTC
clone size: NA
V gene: TRBV28
J gene: TRBJ1-2
D gene: NA

CDR3 protein: CASSAARTDTQYF
CDR3 DNA: TGTGCCAGCAGCGCCGCCAGGACAGATACGCAGTATTTT
clone size: few
V gene: TRBV9
J gene: TRBJ2-3
D gene: NA

CDR3 protein: CASSRGDRNNEKLFF
CDR3 DNA: TGTGCCAGTAGTAGGGGTGACCGAAATAATGAAAAACTGTTTTTT
clone size: NA
V gene: TRBV19
J gene: TRBJ1-4
D gene: NA

CDR3 protein: CASRRTGNAYEQYF
CDR3 DNA: TGCGCCAGCAGACGGACAGGGAATGCCTACGAGCAGTACTTC
clone size: NA
V gene: TRBV5-1
J gene: TRBJ2-7
D gene: TRBD1

CDR3 protein: CASSFPSTEAFF
CDR3 DNA: TGTGCCAGCAGCTTCCCTTCGACTGAAGCTTTCTTT
clone size: NA
V gene: TRBV7-8
J gene: TRBJ1-1
D gene: NA

CDR3 protein: CASSSYLGGGVSYNEQFF
CDR3 DNA: TGCGCCAGCTCCTCATACCTGGGCGGCGGGGTGTCCTACAATGAGCAGTTCTTC
clone size: NA
V gene: TRBV10-1
J gene: TRBJ2-1
D gene: NA

CDR3 protein: CASRNTSGVEQFF
CDR3 DNA: TGTGCCAGCAGAAACACTAGCGGGGTCGAGCAGTTCTTC
clone size: NA
V gene: TRBV2
J gene: TRBJ2-1
D gene: TRBD2

CDR3 protein: CASSPWGKSALHF
CDR3 DNA: TGTGCCAGCAGCCCTTGGGGGAAGAGTGCCCTCCACTTT
clone size: NA
V gene: TRBV5-8
J gene: TRBJ1-6
D gene: NA

CDR3 protein: CASSLIEGLRQPQHF
CDR3 DNA: TGTGCCAGCAGCTTAATTGAGGGGCTGAGGCAGCCCCAGCATTTT
clone size: NA
V gene: TRBV7-4
J gene: TRBJ1-5
D gene: NA

CDR3 protein: CASSLEGGNQPQHF
CDR3 DNA: TGCGCCAGCAGCTTGGAAGGGGGGAATCAGCCCCAGCATTTT
clone size: few
V gene: TRBV5-1
J gene: TRBJ1-5
D gene: NA

CDR3 protein: CASSYSNKDLRGYTF
CDR3 DNA: TGTGCCAGCAGTTACTCGAACAAGGACCTTCGCGGCTACACCTTC
clone size: NA
V gene: TRBV6-2/TRBV6-3
J gene: TRBJ1-2
D gene: NA

CDR3 protein: CASRQAGVKAFF
CDR3 DNA: TGTGCCAGCAGGCAAGCGGGGGTTAAAGCTTTCTTT
clone size: NA
V gene: TRBV13
J gene: TRBJ1-1
D gene: NA

CDR3 protein: CASSDTASNYGYTF
CDR3 DNA: TGCGCCAGCAGTGATACCGCCTCAAACTATGGCTACACCTTC
clone size: NA
V gene: TRBV10-2
J gene: TRBJ1-2
D gene: NA

CDR3 protein: CASSFRADQPQHF
CDR3 DNA: TGTGCCAGCAGTTTTCGCGCGGATCAGCCCCAGCATTTT
clone size: NA
V gene: TRBV12-3/TRBV12-4
J gene: TRBJ1-5
D gene: NA

CDR3 protein: CASQAVNSPLHF
CDR3 DNA: TGTGCAAGCCAAGCAGTTAATTCACCCCTCCACTTT
clone size: NA
V gene: TRBV6-5
J gene: TRBJ1-6
D gene: NA

CDR3 protein: CASSREGGTEAFF
CDR3 DNA: TGTGCCAGCTCACGGGAAGGCGGCACTGAAGCTTTCTTT
clone size: NA
V gene: TRBV18
J gene: TRBJ1-1
D gene: NA

CDR3 protein: CASSLSTGEDQPQHF
CDR3 DNA: TGTGCCAGCAGTTTATCGACAGGGGAGGATCAGCCCCAGCATTTT
clone size: few
V gene: TRBV27
J gene: TRBJ1-5
D gene: TRBD1

CDR3 protein: CATQRGNEQYF
CDR3 DNA: TGTGCCACCCAGCGGGGGAACGAGCAGTACTTC
clone size: NA
V gene: TRBV10-3
J gene: TRBJ2-7
D gene: TRBD2

CDR3 protein: CASSAQDRSSYNEQFF
CDR3 DNA: TGTGCCAGCAGCGCGCAGGACCGGAGCTCCTACAATGAGCAGTTCTTC
clone size: NA
V gene: TRBV9
J gene: TRBJ2-1
D gene: NA

CDR3 protein: CASSPSTGTNSYNEQFF
CDR3 DNA: TGCGCCAGCAGCCCTTCGACAGGAACCAACTCCTACAATGAGCAGTTCTTC
clone size: NA
V gene: TRBV4-3
J gene: TRBJ2-1
D gene: NA

CDR3 protein: CASSLHDRGQQFF
CDR3 DNA: TGTGCTAGCAGCTTACATGACAGGGGTCAGCAGTTCTTC
clone size: NA
V gene: TRBV7-7
J gene: TRBJ2-1
D gene: TRBD1

CDR3 protein: CASSPLVAPSNEQFF
CDR3 DNA: TGTGCCAGCAGCCCACTAGTGGCCCCCTCAAATGAGCAGTTCTTC
clone size: NA
V gene: TRBV5-4
J gene: TRBJ2-1
D gene: NA

CDR3 protein: CASREGRGNTIYF
CDR3 DNA: TGTGCCTCTCGTGAGGGGCGAGGAAACACCATATATTTT
clone size: NA
V gene: TRBV6-5
J gene: TRBJ1-3
D gene: NA

CDR3 protein: CASSRTPNYGYTF
CDR3 DNA: TGTGCCAGCAGCCGGACACCTAACTATGGCTACACCTTC
clone size: NA
V gene: TRBV7-9
J gene: TRBJ1-2
D gene: NA

CDR3 protein: CASSLTGDFPYNEQFF
CDR3 DNA: TGCGCCAGCAGCTTGACAGGGGACTTCCCCTACAATGAGCAGTTCTTC
clone size: NA
V gene: TRBV5-1
J gene: TRBJ2-1
D gene: NA

CDR3 protein: CASSPTNSPLHF
CDR3 DNA: TGTGCCAGCAGCCCTACTAATTCACCCCTCCACTTT
clone size: few
V gene: TRBV11-2
J gene: TRBJ1-6
D gene: NA

CDR3 protein: CASSLGRQNTEAFF
CDR3 DNA: TGTGCCAGCAGCTTAGGGAGACAGAACACTGAAGCTTTCTTT
clone size: NA
V gene: TRBV7-3
J gene: TRBJ1-1
D gene: NA

CDR3 protein: CASKGNRNTEAFF
CDR3 DNA: TGTGCCAGCAAAGGGAATCGCAACACTGAAGCTTTCTTT
clone size: once
V gene: TRBV12-3/TRBV12-4
J gene: TRBJ1-1
D gene: NA

CDR3 protein: CASSLAVTEDYEQYF
CDR3 DNA: TGTGCCAGCAGCTTGGCAGTGACAGAGGACTACGAGCAGTACTTC
clone size: NA
V gene: TRBV5-5
J gene: TRBJ2-7
D gene: NA

CDR3 protein: CASSPQLTGEQFF
CDR3 DNA: TGTGCCAGCAGTCCACAACTTACAGGGGAGCAGTTCTTC
clone size: NA
V gene: TRBV12-3/TRBV12-4
J gene: TRBJ2-1
D gene: NA

CDR3 protein: CASSLGQGRNGYTF
CDR3 DNA: TGTGCCAGTAGTCTCGGGCAGGGGAGAAACGGCTACACCTTC
clone size: once
V gene: TRBV19
J gene: TRBJ1-2
D gene: NA

CDR3 protein: CASSLGVGAPGYTF
CDR3 DNA: TGCGCCAGCAGCTTGGGTGTAGGAGCGCCTGGCTACACCTTC
clone size: NA
V gene: TRBV5-1
J gene: TRBJ1-2
D gene: NA

CDR3 protein: CASSGTGTEKLFF
CDR3 DNA: TGTGCCAGTAGCGGGACAGGGACTGAAAAACTGTTTTTT
clone size: NA
V gene: TRBV19
J gene: TRBJ1-4
D gene: TRBD1